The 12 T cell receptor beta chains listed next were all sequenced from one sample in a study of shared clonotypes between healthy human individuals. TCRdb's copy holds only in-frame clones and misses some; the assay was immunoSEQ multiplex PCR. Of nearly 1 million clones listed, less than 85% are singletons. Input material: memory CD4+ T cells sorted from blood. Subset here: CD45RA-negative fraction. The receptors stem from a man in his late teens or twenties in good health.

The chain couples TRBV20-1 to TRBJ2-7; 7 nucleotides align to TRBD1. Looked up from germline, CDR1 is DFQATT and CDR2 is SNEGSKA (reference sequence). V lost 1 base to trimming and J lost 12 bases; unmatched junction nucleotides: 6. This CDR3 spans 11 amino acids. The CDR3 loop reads CSARGGTARYF. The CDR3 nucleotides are TGCAGTGCTAGAGGAGGGACAGCGCGGTACTTC.

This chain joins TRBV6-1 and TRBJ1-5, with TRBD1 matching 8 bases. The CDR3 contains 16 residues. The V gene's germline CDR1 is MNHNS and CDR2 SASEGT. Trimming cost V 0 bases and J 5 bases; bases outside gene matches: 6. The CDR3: CASSEAGMTGDQPQHF. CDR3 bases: TGTGCCAGCAGTGAAGCGGGAATGACAGGGGATCAGCCCCAGCATTTT.

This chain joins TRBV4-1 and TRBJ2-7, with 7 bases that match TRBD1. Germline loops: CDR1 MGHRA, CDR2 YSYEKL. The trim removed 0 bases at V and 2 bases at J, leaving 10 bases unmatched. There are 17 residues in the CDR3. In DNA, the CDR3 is TGCGCCAGCAGCCAAGAGAAGCGCACAGGGGAAGCCTACGAGCAGTACTTC. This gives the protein CASSQEKRTGEAYEQYF.

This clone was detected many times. The CDR3 spells CASSQGHTDTQYF. CDR3 in DNA: TGCGCCAGCAGCCAGGGACACACAGATACGCAGTATTTT. J is TRBJ2-3 and V is TRBV4-3; D perhaps matches TRBD1 (6 bases). Trimming left V 3 bases short and J 2 bases short, with 6 bases between. This CDR3 region has 13 residues. The germline gives CDR1 LGHNA, CDR2 YSLEER.

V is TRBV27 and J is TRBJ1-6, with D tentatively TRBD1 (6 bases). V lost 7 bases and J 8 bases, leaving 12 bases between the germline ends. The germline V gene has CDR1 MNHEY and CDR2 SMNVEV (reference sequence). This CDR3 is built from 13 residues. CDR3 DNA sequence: TGTGCCAGCACCCGGGGGGGGCATTCACCCCTCCACTTT. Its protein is CASTRGGHSPLHF.

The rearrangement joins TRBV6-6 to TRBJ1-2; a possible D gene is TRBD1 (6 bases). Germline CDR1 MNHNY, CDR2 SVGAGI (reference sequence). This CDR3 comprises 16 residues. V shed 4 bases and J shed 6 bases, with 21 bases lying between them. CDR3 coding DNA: TGTGCCAGCAGTTTCCAGGCACAGGGAGGGAGGGATGGCTACACCTTC. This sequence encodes CASSFQAQGGRDGYTF.

The CDR3 here is CASSARGDTGELFF. In DNA form, the CDR3 reads TGTGCCAGCTCAGCTCGAGGGGACACCGGGGAGCTGTTTTTT. The chain has TRBV18 and TRBJ2-2; D possibly uses TRBD1 or TRBD2 (5 bases each). The CDR3 loop spans 14 amino acids. The germline CDR1 and CDR2 sequences are KGHSH and LQKENI. Trimming took 5 bases from V and 3 from J, leaving 10 bases between them.

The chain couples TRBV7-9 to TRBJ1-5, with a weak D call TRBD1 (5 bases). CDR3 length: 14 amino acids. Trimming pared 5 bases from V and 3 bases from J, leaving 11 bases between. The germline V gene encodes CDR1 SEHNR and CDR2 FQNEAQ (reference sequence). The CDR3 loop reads CASSTAGYNQPQHF. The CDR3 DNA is TGTGCCAGCAGCACCGCAGGGTACAATCAGCCCCAGCATTTT.

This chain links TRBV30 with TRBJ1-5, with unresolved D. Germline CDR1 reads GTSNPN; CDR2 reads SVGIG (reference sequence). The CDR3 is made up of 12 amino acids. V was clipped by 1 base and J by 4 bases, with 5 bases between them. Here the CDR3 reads CAWSARNQPQHF. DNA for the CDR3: TGTGCCTGGAGTGCACGAAATCAGCCCCAGCATTTT.

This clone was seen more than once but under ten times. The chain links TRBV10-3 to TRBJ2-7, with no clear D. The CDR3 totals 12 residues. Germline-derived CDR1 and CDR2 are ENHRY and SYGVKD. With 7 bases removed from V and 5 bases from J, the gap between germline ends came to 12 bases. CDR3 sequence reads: CAINGNDDEQYF. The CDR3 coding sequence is TGTGCCATCAATGGGAACGATGACGAGCAGTACTTC.

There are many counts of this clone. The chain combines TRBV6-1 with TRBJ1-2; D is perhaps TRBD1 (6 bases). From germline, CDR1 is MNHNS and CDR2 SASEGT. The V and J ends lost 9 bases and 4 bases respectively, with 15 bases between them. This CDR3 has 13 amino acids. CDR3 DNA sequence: TGTGCCAGTGAGGGGGGATGGGGCTATGGCTACACCTTC. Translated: CASEGGWGYGYTF.

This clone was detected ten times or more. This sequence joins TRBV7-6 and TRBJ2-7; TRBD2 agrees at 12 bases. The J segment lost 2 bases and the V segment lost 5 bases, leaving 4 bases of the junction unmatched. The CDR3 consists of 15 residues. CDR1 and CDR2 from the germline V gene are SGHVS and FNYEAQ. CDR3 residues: CASSVLAGGTYEQYF. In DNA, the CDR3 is TGTGCCAGCAGCGTACTAGCGGGGGGAACCTACGAGCAGTACTTC.